Sequencing of this TCR beta chain was carried out in a study of T cell responses to AZD1222 COVID-19 vaccine. Combined were second doses at about 4 or about 12 weeks. Trimming removed 2 bases from V and 2 bases from J, with 11 bases in between. Germline V lookup: CDR1 SGHKS, CDR2 YYEKEE (reference sequence). The CDR3 totals 14 residues. Only in-frame clones appear in the TCRdb table, and some are missing; sequencing was by immunoSEQ multiplex PCR. The data hold approximately 100,000 clones, with more than 75% observed a single time. This sample comprised peripheral blood, obtained 28 days after the second AZD1222 dose. The receptor's source is an adult who received the AZD1222 COVID-19 vaccine. V usage is TRBV5-5 and J usage is TRBJ2-7, with D uncertain. DNA for the CDR3: TGTGCCAGCAGCTTAATCCCGGATACCTACGAGCAGTACTTC. Translated: CASSLIPDTYEQYF.